This T cell receptor beta chain emerged from a study of early T cells in non-severe SARS-CoV-2 infection. Study context: Unsorted whole-blood RNA was sequenced in bulk, leaving chains unpaired. The study, taken as a whole, reports: VDJdb-based annotation leaned toward anti-spike CD8 responses and missed private and CD4 specificities.

Note on this clonotype: Its antigen is still unknown. The junction does not match germline at one end; this may be a read error.

The CDR3 runs to 15 residues. Germline V gene lookup returns CDR1 SGHTA and CDR2 FQGTGA. Unique molecular identifiers (one per individual cDNA molecule) were attached. TCRdb re-derived calls from the 5' RACE reads in MiXCR, one entry per CDR3 protein. Among tens of thousands of distinct CDR3 sequences listed, over 3.5% were seen once. The specimen sequenced was whole blood. This clonotype originated in an adult who was a healthcare worker with PCR-confirmed SARS-CoV-2 infection or an uninfected control (not recorded which). The V gene is TRBV7-3, the J gene TRBJ2-1, with D possibly being TRBD1 (5 bases). This chain's CDR3 is CASCLSKGSYNEQFF. The CDR3 nucleotides are TGTGCCAGCTGCTTATCCAAGGGGTCCTACAATGAGCAGTTCTTC.